Listed below are T cell receptor beta chains from one sample, sequenced in a study of identical twins. TCRdb reanalysed the 5' RACE reads using MiXCR and keeps one entry per CDR3 protein. The data contain roughly 250,000 distinct CDR3 sequences, about 7.5% of them seen just once; the ten biggest clones take up 5.4%. These data are also associated with another study on yellow fever vaccine responses in identical twins.

Sequencing was carried out using CD8+ T cells sorted from blood. These receptors originate from a woman aged 18-35 years in good health. Each CDR3 is given with its conserved first and last residue. D genes are given only for firm matches. The size of a clone is reported for some rows only, either as once, few or many, or as a class for expanded clones.

TRBV25-1,12,NA,TRBJ2-3,NA,TGTGCCAGCAGTGAATGGGGAGATACGCAGTATTTT,CASSEWGDTQYF
TRBV5-1,16,TRBD1,TRBJ1-4,many,TGCGCCAGCAGCCTACCCCCGGGACAGGGAAATGAAAAACTGTTTTTT,CASSLPPGQGNEKLFF
TRBV27,16,TRBD2,TRBJ2-1,many,TGTGCCAGCAGTTACAGACTAGCGGGAGGGAACAATGAGCAGTTCTTC,CASSYRLAGGNNEQFF
TRBV3-1,15,TRBD2,TRBJ2-3,many,TGTGCCAGCAGCCAAGGAGCGGGAGACACAGATACGCAGTATTTT,CASSQGAGDTDTQYF
TRBV20-1,19,TRBD2,TRBJ2-1,NA,TGCAGTGCTAGAGGGGATGGTTCGGAGACTAGCGGGACTGAGCTTGAGCAGTTCTTC,CSARGDGSETSGTELEQFF
TRBV3-1,14,TRBD2,TRBJ2-3,NA,TGTGCCAGCAGCCCAGGACTAGCGGGAACTACGCAGTATTTT,CASSPGLAGTTQYF
TRBV7-9,14,NA,TRBJ1-5,few,TGTGCCAGCAGCTTACCGGGACAACATCAGCCCCAGCATTTT,CASSLPGQHQPQHF
TRBV28,15,TRBD1,TRBJ1-1,many,TGTGCCAGCAGTTTAGACAGGGCAGGGATCACTGAAGCTTTCTTT,CASSLDRAGITEAFF
TRBV12-3/TRBV12-4,14,NA,TRBJ2-1,NA,TGTGCCAGCAGTTTCACTGCCGGGAGCAATGAGCAGTTCTTC,CASSFTAGSNEQFF
TRBV12-3/TRBV12-4,16,NA,TRBJ1-6,many,TGTGCCAGCAGTTTGCGGCCGAGCTCCTATAATTCACCCCTCCACTTT,CASSLRPSSYNSPLHF
TRBV7-6,16,NA,TRBJ2-3,NA,TGTGCCAGCAGCTTAGTGTTAGAGACTAGCACAGATACGCAGTATTTT,CASSLVLETSTDTQYF